The entry that follows covers one TCR beta chain sequence. Antigen: not known. Sequenced by immunoSEQ multiplex PCR; TCRdb stores in-frame clones only, minus some. The data contain about 93,000 clones, about 86% of them singletons. The data were obtained in a study of T cell responses to AZD1222 COVID-19 vaccine. Study outcomes and limitations: The study sampled repertoires only after the peak T cell response. Clonal diversity was possibly underestimated, and the donors were mostly white British, with more females. Compared with day 0, the breadth and depth of the Spike-specific TCR repertoire rose significantly after two doses of AZD1222.

V was shortened by 0 bases and J by 5 bases, with 3 bases between the two germline ends. The CDR3 runs 11 residues. Germline CDR1 SGHRS, CDR2 YFSETQ. Sequencing used peripheral blood, obtained on day 0 of AZD1222 vaccination. The TCR was taken from an adult in good health. The genes are TRBV5-1 and TRBJ2-7; D unclear. Here the CDR3 reads CASSLGNEQYF. In DNA form, the CDR3 reads TGCGCCAGCAGCTTGGGAAACGAGCAGTACTTC.